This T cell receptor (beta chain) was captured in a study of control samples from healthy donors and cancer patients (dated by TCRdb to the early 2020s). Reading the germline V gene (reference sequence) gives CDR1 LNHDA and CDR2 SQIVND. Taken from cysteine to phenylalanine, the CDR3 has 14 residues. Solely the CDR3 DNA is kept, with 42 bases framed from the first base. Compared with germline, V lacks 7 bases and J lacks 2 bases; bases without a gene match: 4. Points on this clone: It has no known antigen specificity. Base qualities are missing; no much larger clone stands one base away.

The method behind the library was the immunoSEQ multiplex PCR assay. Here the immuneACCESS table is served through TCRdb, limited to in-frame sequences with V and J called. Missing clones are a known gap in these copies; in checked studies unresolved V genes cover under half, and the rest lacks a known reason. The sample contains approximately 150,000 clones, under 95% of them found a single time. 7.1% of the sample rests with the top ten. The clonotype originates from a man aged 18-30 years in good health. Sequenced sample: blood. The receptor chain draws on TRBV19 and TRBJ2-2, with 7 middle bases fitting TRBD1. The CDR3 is CASTGTANTGELFF. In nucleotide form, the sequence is TGTGCCAGTACGGGGACAGCAAACACCGGGGAGCTGTTTTTT.